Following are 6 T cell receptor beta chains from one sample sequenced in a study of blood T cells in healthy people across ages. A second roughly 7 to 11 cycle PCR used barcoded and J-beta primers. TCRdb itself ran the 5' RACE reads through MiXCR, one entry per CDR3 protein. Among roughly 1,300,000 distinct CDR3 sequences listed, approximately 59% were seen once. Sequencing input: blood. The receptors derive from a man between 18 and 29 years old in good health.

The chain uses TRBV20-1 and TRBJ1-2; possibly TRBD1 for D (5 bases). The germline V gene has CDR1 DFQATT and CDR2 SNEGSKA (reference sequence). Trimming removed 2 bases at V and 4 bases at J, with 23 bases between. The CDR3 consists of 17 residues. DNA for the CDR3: TGCAGTGCTAGAAGGAATGAGGACACCTCGGTAGTCTATGGCTACACCTTC. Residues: CSARRNEDTSVVYGYTF.

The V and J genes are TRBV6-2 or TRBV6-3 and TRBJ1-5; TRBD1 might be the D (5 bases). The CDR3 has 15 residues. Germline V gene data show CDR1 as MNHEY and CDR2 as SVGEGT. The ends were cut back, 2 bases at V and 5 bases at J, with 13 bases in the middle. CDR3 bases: TGTGCCAGCAGTTACATCCAGGGAGGGTATCAGCCCCAGCATTTT. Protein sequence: CASSYIQGGYQPQHF.

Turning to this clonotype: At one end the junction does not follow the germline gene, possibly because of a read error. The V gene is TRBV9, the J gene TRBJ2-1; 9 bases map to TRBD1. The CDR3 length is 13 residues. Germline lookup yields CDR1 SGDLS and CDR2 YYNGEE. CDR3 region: CVSSWTGENEQFF. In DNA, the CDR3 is TGTGTCAGCAGCTGGACAGGGGAGAATGAGCAGTTCTTC.

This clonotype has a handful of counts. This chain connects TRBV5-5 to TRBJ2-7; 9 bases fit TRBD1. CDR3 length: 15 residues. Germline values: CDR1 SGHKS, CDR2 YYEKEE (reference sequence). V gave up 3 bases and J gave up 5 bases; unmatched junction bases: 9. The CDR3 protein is CASSYLPGQGHEQYF. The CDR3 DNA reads TGTGCCAGCAGCTACCTCCCGGGACAGGGCCACGAGCAGTACTTC.

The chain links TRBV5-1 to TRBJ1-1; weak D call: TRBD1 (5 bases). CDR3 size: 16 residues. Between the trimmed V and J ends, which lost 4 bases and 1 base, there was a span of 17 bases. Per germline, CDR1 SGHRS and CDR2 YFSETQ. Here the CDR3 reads CASSTEPGRGNTEAFF. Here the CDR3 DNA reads TGCGCCAGCAGCACGGAGCCGGGACGGGGGAACACTGAAGCTTTCTTT.

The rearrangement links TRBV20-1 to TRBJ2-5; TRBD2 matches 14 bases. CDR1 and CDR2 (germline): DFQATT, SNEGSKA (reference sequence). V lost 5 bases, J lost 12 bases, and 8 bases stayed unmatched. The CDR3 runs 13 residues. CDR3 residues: CSAYHRGLAGEYF. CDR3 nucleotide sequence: TGCAGTGCTTATCACAGGGGACTAGCGGGGGAGTACTTC.